This T cell receptor (beta chain) is drawn from a study of blood T cell repertoires in COVID-19. Losses at the gene ends were 5 bases for V and 0 bases for J; bases not matched to a gene: 1. CDR3 size: 13 residues. Per the germline V gene, CDR1 is MNHEY and CDR2 is SMNVEV (reference sequence). Clones were read by immunoSEQ multiplex PCR, and TCRdb kept only the in-frame ones, dropping some. The sample lists 150,000 to 200,000 clones; 80% to 90% were seen once. The chain uses TRBV27 and TRBJ2-7, with TRBD1 identical over 7 bases. The receptor comes from a man between 65 and 80 years old with active or convalescent COVID-19. Sequences were obtained from peripheral blood. This chain's CDR3 is CASSRDSSYEQYF. The CDR3 nucleotides are TGTGCCAGCAGTCGGGACAGCTCCTACGAGCAGTACTTC.